This T cell receptor beta chain emerged from a study of T cells in Graves' hyperthyroidism and ophthalmopathy. Germline CDR1 is LGHDT and CDR2 is YNNKEL (reference sequence). Losses at the gene ends were 4 bases for V and 2 bases for J; bases not matched to a gene: 6. This CDR3 has 16 amino acids. The investigators amplified TCR beta CDR3 regions from RNA transcripts. First-round RT-PCR with HTBI primers amplified the TCR CDR3 region. TCRdb used MiXCR to reprocess the multiplex PCR reads, holding one entry per CDR3 protein. Of hundreds of thousands of distinct CDR3 sequences listed, about 14% are singletons. Turning to this clonotype: Its antigen is as yet unknown.

Study results and caveats: The majority of expanded thyroid clonotypes above 0.001 also appeared in blood.

The authors took PBMCs from 10 ml fresh peripheral blood. The sequenced sample was blood. This sequence joins TRBV3-1 and TRBJ2-3, with 10 bases fitting TRBD2. The clonotype originates from a woman aged 50 to 65 with Graves' ophthalmopathy. CDR3 in amino acids: CASSPMGLALTDTQYF. The CDR3 DNA reads TGTGCCAGCAGCCCTATGGGACTAGCGCTCACAGATACGCAGTATTTT.